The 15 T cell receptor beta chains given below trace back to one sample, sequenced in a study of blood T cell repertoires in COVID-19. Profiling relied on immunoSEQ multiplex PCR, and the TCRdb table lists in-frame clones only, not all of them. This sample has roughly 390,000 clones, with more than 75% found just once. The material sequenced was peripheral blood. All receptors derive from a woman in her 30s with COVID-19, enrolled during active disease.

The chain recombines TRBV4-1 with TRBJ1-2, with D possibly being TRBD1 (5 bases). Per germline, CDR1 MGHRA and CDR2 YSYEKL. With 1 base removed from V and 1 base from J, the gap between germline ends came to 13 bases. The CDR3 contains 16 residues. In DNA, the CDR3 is TGCGCCAGCAGCCAAGCCTCTCAGGGTCTTAACTATGGCTACACCTTC. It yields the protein CASSQASQGLNYGYTF.

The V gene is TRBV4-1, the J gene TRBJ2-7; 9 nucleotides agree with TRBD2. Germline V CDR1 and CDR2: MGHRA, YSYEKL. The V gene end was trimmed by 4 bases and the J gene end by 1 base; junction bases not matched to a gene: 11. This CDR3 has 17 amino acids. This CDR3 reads CASSLLTGLAGSYEQYF. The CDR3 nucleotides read TGCGCCAGCAGCCTCCTTACGGGGCTAGCGGGATCCTACGAGCAGTACTTC.

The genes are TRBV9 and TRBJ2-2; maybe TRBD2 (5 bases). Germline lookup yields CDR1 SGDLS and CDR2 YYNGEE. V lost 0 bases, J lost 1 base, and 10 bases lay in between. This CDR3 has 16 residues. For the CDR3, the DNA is TGTGCCAGCAGCGTAGGTCTAGCCCAGAACACCGGGGAGCTGTTTTTT. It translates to CASSVGLAQNTGELFF. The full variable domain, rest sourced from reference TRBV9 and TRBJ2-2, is DSGVTQTPKHLITATGQRVTLRCSPRSGDLSVYWYQQSLDQGLQFLIQYYNGEERAKGNILERFSAQQFPDLHSELNLSSLELGDSALYFCASSVGLAQNTGELFFGEGSRLTVL.

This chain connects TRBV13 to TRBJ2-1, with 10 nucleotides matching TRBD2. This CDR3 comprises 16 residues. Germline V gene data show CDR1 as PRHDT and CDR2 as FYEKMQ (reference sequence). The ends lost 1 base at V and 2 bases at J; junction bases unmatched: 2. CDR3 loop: CASSLATSGTYNEQFF. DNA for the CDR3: TGTGCCAGCAGCTTAGCTACTAGCGGGACCTACAATGAGCAGTTCTTC.

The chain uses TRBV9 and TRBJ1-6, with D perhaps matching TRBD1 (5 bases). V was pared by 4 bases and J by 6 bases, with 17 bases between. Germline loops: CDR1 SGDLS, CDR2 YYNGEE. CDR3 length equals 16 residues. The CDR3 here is CASSSGQGLINSPLHF. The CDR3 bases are TGTGCCAGCAGCTCCGGGCAGGGCTTAATTAATTCACCCCTCCACTTT.

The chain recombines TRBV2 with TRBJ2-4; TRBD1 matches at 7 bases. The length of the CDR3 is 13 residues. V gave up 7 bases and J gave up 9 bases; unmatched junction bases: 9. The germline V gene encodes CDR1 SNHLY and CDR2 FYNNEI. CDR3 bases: TGTGCCAGCACATGGGGGACAGTTGGCATTCAGTACTTC. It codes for CASTWGTVGIQYF.

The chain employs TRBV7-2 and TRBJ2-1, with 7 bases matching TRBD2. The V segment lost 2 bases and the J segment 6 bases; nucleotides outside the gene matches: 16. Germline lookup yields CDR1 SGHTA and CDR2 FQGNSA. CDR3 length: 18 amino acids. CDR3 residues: CASSLSIWAGEVGNEQFF. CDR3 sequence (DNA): TGTGCCAGCAGCTTAAGTATCTGGGCGGGAGAGGTCGGCAATGAGCAGTTCTTC.

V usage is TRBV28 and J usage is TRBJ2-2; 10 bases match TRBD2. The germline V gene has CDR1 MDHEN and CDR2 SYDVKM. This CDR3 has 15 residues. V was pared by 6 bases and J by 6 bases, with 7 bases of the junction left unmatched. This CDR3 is CASRGIAGGPGELFF. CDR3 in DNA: TGTGCCAGCAGGGGAATAGCGGGAGGCCCCGGGGAGCTGTTTTTT. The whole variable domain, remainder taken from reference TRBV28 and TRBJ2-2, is DVKVTQSSRYLVKRTGEKVFLECVQDMDHENMFWYRQDPGLGLRLIYFSYDVKMKEKGDIPEGYSVSREKKERFSLILESASTNQTSMYLCASRGIAGGPGELFFGEGSRLTVL.

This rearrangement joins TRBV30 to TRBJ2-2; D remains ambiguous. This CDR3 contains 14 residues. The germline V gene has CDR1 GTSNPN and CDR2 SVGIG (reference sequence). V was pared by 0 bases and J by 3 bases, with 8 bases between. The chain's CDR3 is CAWSVRVDTGELFF. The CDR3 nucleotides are TGTGCCTGGAGTGTTCGGGTGGACACCGGGGAGCTGTTTTTT. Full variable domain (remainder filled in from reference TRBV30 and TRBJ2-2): SQTIHQWPATLVQPVGSPLSLECTVEGTSNPNLYWYRQAAGRGLQLLFYSVGIGQISSEVPQNLSASRPQDRQFILSSKKLLLSDSGFYLCAWSVRVDTGELFFGEGSRLTVL.

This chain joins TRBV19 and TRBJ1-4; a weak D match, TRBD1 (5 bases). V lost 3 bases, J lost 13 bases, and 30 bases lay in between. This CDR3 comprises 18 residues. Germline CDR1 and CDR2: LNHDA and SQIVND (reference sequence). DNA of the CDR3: TGTGCCAGTAGTATTCTACGATTCCCTGGCAGGGCGAGCGTTGGACTGTTTTTT. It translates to CASSILRFPGRASVGLFF.

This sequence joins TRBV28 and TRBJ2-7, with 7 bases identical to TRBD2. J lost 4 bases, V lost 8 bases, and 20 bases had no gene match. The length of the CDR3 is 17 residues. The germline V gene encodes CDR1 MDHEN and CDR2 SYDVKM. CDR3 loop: CASGAGKGYPKTYEQYF. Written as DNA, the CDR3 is TGTGCCAGCGGAGCGGGAAAAGGGTATCCCAAGACATACGAGCAGTACTTC.

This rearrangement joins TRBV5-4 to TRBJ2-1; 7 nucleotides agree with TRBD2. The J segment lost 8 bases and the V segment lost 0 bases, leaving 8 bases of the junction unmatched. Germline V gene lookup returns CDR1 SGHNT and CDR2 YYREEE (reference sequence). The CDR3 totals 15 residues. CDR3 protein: CASSLVLAAGHEQFF. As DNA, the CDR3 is TGTGCCAGCAGCTTGGTCCTAGCGGCTGGGCATGAGCAGTTCTTC.

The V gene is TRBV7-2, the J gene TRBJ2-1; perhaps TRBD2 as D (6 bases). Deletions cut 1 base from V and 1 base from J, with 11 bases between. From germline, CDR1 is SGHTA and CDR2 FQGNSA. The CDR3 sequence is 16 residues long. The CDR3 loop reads CASSLDAGSSYNEQFF. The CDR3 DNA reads TGTGCCAGCAGCTTAGACGCGGGAAGTTCCTACAATGAGCAGTTCTTC.

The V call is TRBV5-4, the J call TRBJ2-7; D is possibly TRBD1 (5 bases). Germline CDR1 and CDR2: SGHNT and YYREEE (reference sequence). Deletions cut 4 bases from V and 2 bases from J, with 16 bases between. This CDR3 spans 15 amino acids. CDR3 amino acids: CASSDPTVTTYEQYF. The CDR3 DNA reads TGTGCCAGCAGCGACCCGACAGTCACCACCTACGAGCAGTACTTC.

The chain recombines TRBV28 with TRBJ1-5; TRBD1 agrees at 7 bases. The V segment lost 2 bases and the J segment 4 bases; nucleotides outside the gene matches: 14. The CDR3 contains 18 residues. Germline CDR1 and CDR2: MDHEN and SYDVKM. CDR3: CASSLRRVGGGGNQPQHF. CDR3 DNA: TGTGCCAGCAGTTTACGGAGGGTAGGAGGGGGCGGTAATCAGCCCCAGCATTTT.